This T cell receptor (beta chain) was identified during a study of T cells in Graves' hyperthyroidism and ophthalmopathy. Study-level background: Sampling of peripheral blood happened at initial diagnosis, prior to any treatment.

Comment on this clonotype: The target antigen is unknown.

The investigators amplified TCR beta CDR3 regions from RNA transcripts. The HTBI primer set was used in a first-round RT-PCR of the TCR CDR3. Each CDR3 protein is one row after TCRdb ran MiXCR on the multiplex PCR reads. The table shows around 35,000 distinct CDR3 sequences, with roughly half occurring only once. For ophthalmopathy patients, the Clinical Activity Score was at least 3 and the NOSPECS grade at least 4; duration was under 3 months. Broader study findings: In the analysis, a 13 V-J model separated ophthalmopathy from stable hyperthyroidism.

Germline V gene data show CDR1 as DFQATT and CDR2 as SNEGSKA (reference sequence). This CDR3 contains 14 residues. Trimming left V 7 bases short and J 2 bases short, with 14 bases between. The TCR was taken from a woman aged 35 to 49 with Graves' ophthalmopathy. Sequenced: blood. J is TRBJ2-2 and V is TRBV20-1, with D uncertain. The DNA for the CDR3 is TGCAGTGTTAAGAGCTCTGGAAACACCGGGGAGCTGTTTTTT. Translating it yields CSVKSSGNTGELFF.